The 10 T cell receptor beta chains below all came from one sample that was sequenced in a study of T cell repertoires in cytomegalovirus infection. TCRdb passed the reads through MiXCR, listing each CDR3 protein once. The top ten hold 48% of the sample, which has fewer than 650,000 distinct CDR3 sequences, 40% seen once. No antigen is known for these receptors. The sample here was cultured PBMCs, taken from culture after CMV antigen stimulation. Every receptor here comes from a human donor in good health (CMV status not recorded). Some clones in this sample may be carry-over from other donors' samples.

The chain recombines TRBV12-3 or TRBV12-4 with TRBJ2-7; D possibly uses TRBD1 or TRBD2 (5 bases each). There are 11 residues in the CDR3. With 8 bases removed from V and 2 bases from J, the gap between germline ends came to 7 bases. The CDR3 DNA follows: TGTGCCAGCGGGGACCCCTACGAGCAGTACTTC. Translating gives CASGDPYEQYF.

This chain links TRBV4-1 with TRBJ1-3; weak D call: TRBD1 (6 bases). Germline V CDR1 and CDR2: MGHRA, YSYEKL. CDR3 size: 16 residues. Trimming cost V 4 bases and J 8 bases, with 21 bases left between them. The CDR3 loop reads CASSRTVNTEADTIYF. CDR3 nucleotide sequence: TGCGCCAGCAGCCGGACAGTAAATACTGAGGCGGACACCATATATTTT.

The chain couples TRBV5-6 to TRBJ1-5; D remains ambiguous. CDR1 and CDR2 (germline): SGHDT, YYEEEE. V lost 4 bases and J lost 0, with 8 bases in between. CDR3 size: 14 residues. CDR3 sequence: CASSRAGSNQPQHF. CDR3 bases: TGTGCCAGCAGCCGCGCGGGTAGCAATCAGCCCCAGCATTTT.

This clonotype was found a few times. The CDR3: CASSREVGEKLFF. The CDR3 DNA sequence: TGTGCCAGCAGCCGGGAAGTCGGGGAAAAACTGTTTTTT. The chain joins TRBV7-9 to TRBJ1-4; D not resolved. This CDR3 has 13 amino acids. V was pared by 5 bases and J by 8 bases, with 12 bases between. Per the germline V gene, CDR1 is SEHNR and CDR2 is FQNEAQ (reference sequence).

This clonotype was observed a few times. This chain joins TRBV24-1 and TRBJ2-7, with D unresolved. V lost 8 bases, J lost 6 bases, and 16 bases lay in between. The germline V gene has CDR1 KGHDR and CDR2 SFDVKD. The CDR3 has 13 amino acids. CDR3 DNA: TGTGCCACCAAGACGGGCCGTTGGGGCGAGCAGTACTTC. Protein product: CATKTGRWGEQYF.

The rearrangement joins TRBV12-3 or TRBV12-4 to TRBJ2-3, with 8 bases identical to TRBD2. The CDR3 has 14 residues. Losses at the gene ends were 6 bases for V and 2 bases for J; bases not matched to a gene: 4. This CDR3 reads CASRIAGFTDTQYF. In nucleotides, the CDR3 is TGTGCCAGCAGGATAGCGGGGTTCACAGATACGCAGTATTTT.

This clonotype was counted between two and nine times. The chain combines TRBV7-2 with TRBJ1-6; D call uncertain. The CDR3 spans 18 residues. V was clipped by 3 bases and J by 9 bases, with 24 bases between them. Germline values: CDR1 SGHTA, CDR2 FQGNSA. CDR3 bases: TGTGCCAGCAGCTTTTTCGGTCCCCTTCGGCAGGCGCCTTCACCCCTCCACTTT. This gives the protein CASSFFGPLRQAPSPLHF.

This clonotype appeared a few times. This sequence joins TRBV7-6 and TRBJ2-7; weak D call: TRBD2 (5 bases). Looked up from germline, CDR1 is SGHVS and CDR2 is FNYEAQ. Trimming removed 1 base from V and 4 bases from J, with 11 bases in between. The CDR3 is 14 amino acids. CDR3 loop: CASSLGRPGYEQYF. In DNA form, the CDR3 reads TGTGCCAGCAGCTTAGGGAGGCCGGGATACGAGCAGTACTTC.

V and J are TRBV7-2 and TRBJ2-1; the D is unclear. There are 13 residues in the CDR3. Germline CDR1 is SGHTA and CDR2 is FQGNSA. V was trimmed by 5 bases and J by 2 bases, leaving 7 bases between them. Here the CDR3 reads CASSKLTYNEQFF. The CDR3 DNA reads as TGTGCCAGCAGCAAACTCACCTACAATGAGCAGTTCTTC.

This clonotype is a singleton in its sample. Without the conserved terminal phenylalanine or tryptophan, this CDR3 likely stems from a read error. V is TRBV7-2 and J is TRBJ2-2; no reliable D call. This CDR3 has 16 amino acids. V lost 5 bases to trimming and J lost 4 bases, with 17 bases between them. Germline CDR1 reads SGHTA; CDR2 reads FQGNSA. CDR3 bases: TGTGCCAGCAGCCCTACCTCGTGGGTTCCCACCGGGGAGCTGTTTTTG. It specifies CASSPTSWVPTGELFL.